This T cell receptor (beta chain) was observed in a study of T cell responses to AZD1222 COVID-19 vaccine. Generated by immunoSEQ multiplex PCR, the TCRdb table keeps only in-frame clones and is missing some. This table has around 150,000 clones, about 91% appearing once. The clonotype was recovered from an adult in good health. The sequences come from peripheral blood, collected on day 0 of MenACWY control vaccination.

This chain's CDR3 is CASSLGLAGGLTNTGELFF. CDR3 in DNA: TGTGCCAGCAGCTTAGGACTAGCGGGAGGACTAACAAACACCGGGGAGCTGTTTTTT. The V and J genes are TRBV7-2 and TRBJ2-2, with TRBD2 identical over 13 bases. V shed 1 base and J 2 bases; nucleotides not matched to a gene: 7. The CDR3 runs to 19 residues. The germline V gene encodes CDR1 SGHTA and CDR2 FQGNSA.